This T cell receptor beta chain was retrieved from a study of PD-1 blockade in classical Hodgkin lymphoma. Produced via immunoSEQ multiplex PCR; TCRdb's table is partial and in-frame only. This table holds about 16,000 clones, over 60% found once. Every patient had relapsed following autologous stem cell transplantation, and cohorts differed in brentuximab vedotin exposure. Complete response, partial response or progressive disease was each patient's best response. Details on this clone: Its antigen is as yet unknown.

J gave up 9 bases and V 5 bases, and 8 bases lay outside the gene matches. CDR1 SGHNT and CDR2 YENEEA come from the germline V gene. The CDR3 has 14 residues. Study conclusions and caveats: Similar baseline diversity was found in complete responders and newly diagnosed patients.

Material: peripheral blood mononuclear cells (PBMCs), obtained at baseline. The clonotype was recovered from a human donor with classical Hodgkin lymphoma. The V call is TRBV11-3, the J call TRBJ2-1; 9 positions match TRBD1. This CDR3 is CASSVRDREGEQFF. DNA for the CDR3: TGTGCCAGCAGCGTCCGGGACAGGGAGGGTGAGCAGTTCTTC.